This T cell receptor beta chain was identified during a study of OX40 agonist ivuxolimab in advanced cancers. Study-level background: Three patients responded partially, comprising one with hepatocellular carcinoma and two with cutaneous melanoma.

Germline CDR1 and CDR2: DFQATT and SNEGSKA (reference sequence). This CDR3 spans 11 amino acids. No patient had autoimmune disease or received systemic immunosuppression. Study-level findings and limits: The investigators did not determine what antigen specificity the expanded peripheral T cells had. CD4+ and CD8+ blood T cells expanded clonally by week 6 at 0.1 to 3.0 mg/kg.

Remarks on this clone: The target antigen is unknown. One junction end disagrees with the germline gene, perhaps due to a read error.

Data came from immunoSEQ multiplex PCR; TCRdb stores just in-frame clones and leaves some out. The table includes tens of thousands of clones, roughly 90% detected once. Sequenced material: CD4+ or CD8+ T cells sorted from blood, taken in a trial of the OX40 agonist ivuxolimab. The source is an adult with an advanced solid tumor such as melanoma, head and neck, liver or kidney cancer. The chain recombines TRBV20-1 with TRBJ1-2, with D uncertain. CDR3 in amino acids: CSAGGDTLGAF. The CDR3 DNA follows: TGCAGTGCGGGAGGCGACACCCTGGGCGCCTTC.